This is a list of T cell receptor beta chains from one sample in a study of shared T cell receptors in the human thymus. TCRdb keeps only in-frame clones here, not all; method: immunoSEQ multiplex PCR. The repertoire holds about 660,000 clones, 88% seen once, with 0.01% in the top ten. The sample also formed part of further work on human thymus T cells.

The sample consisted of thymocytes. Receptors were obtained from a boy younger than two with a congenital heart defect. Both conserved end residues are part of each CDR3. Each record gives: clone size, J gene, D gene, V gene, CDR3 DNA, CDR3 protein. D genes are given only for firm matches. The size field is filled for only some rows; it gives once, few, many or a size class.

NA	TRBJ2-3	TRBD2	TRBV9	TGTGCCAGCCAAACCGGGACTAGCGGGAAAGATACGCAGTATTTT	CASQTGTSGKDTQYF
NA	TRBJ2-3	TRBD2	TRBV5-1	TGCGCCAGTTTTAGCGGGAGGGGAACAGATACGCAGTATTTT	CASFSGRGTDTQYF
NA	TRBJ2-7	TRBD1	TRBV6-6	TGTGCCAGCAGTTACCTCGGGACAGGGGGCTTGGGGGAGCAGTACTTC	CASSYLGTGGLGEQYF
NA	TRBJ2-6	NA	TRBV6-5	TGTGCCAGCAGTTATGGCCAGGAACCCTCCCACGACCTGACTTTC	CASSYGQEPSHDLTF
NA	TRBJ1-3	NA	TRBV4-2	TGTGCCAGCAGCCAAGAGGCCCTGTTACATAACTCTGGAAACACCATATATTTT	CASSQEALLHNSGNTIYF
NA	TRBJ1-2	NA	TRBV6-6	TGTGCCAGCAGTTACTCGATCCCAAGGTACTCGGGGGGCTACACCTTC	CASSYSIPRYSGGYTF
NA	TRBJ2-1	TRBD2	TRBV6-6	TGTGCCAGCAGTTACAGGACTAGGTTCTTCAATGAGCAGTTCTTC	CASSYRTRFFNEQFF
once	TRBJ2-7	NA	TRBV4-2	TGTGCCAGCAGCCAAGATTGGGCGGGATCCCCCAACGAGCAGTACTTC	CASSQDWAGSPNEQYF
NA	TRBJ2-7	TRBD2	TRBV6-5	TGTGCCAGTACCCCGGGACTAGCAACCGAGCAGTACTTC	CASTPGLATEQYF
NA	TRBJ2-1	TRBD2	TRBV13	TGTGCCAGCAGCCCAGGGCGGGAGGAGTCCTACAATGAGCAGTTCTTC	CASSPGREESYNEQFF
NA	TRBJ2-7	TRBD1	TRBV18	TGTGCCAGCTCACCACGGGGACAGGCCTACTACGAGCAGTACTTC	CASSPRGQAYYEQYF
NA	TRBJ2-1	NA	TRBV14	TGTGCCAGCAGCCAGATCCCTGGCGGAGGCGATGAGCAGTTCTTC	CASSQIPGGGDEQFF
once	TRBJ1-3	TRBD1	TRBV15	TGTGCCACCAGCAGACCCCAGGGGGCAACTGGAAACACCATATATTTT	CATSRPQGATGNTIYF
NA	TRBJ2-7	TRBD2	TRBV7-2	TGTGCCAGCAGCTTAGGGGGAGGGGTAGACGGGTCCTACGAGCAGTACTTC	CASSLGGGVDGSYEQYF
NA	TRBJ2-2	TRBD2	TRBV6-6	TGTGCCAGCAGTTACGTTTGGGAGGGGCTTACCGGGGAGCTGTTTTTT	CASSYVWEGLTGELFF
once	TRBJ2-7	TRBD2	TRBV4-2	TGTGCCAGCAGCCAAGATATCCTAGCGGGTCTCTCCTACGAGCAGTACTTC	CASSQDILAGLSYEQYF
NA	TRBJ1-5	NA	TRBV18	TGTGCCAGCTCACCAAGGGGTCAGGGTCAGCCCCAGCATTTT	CASSPRGQGQPQHF
NA	TRBJ2-7	TRBD2	TRBV4-3	TGCGCCAGCAGCCAGCATGCTGGACTAGCGTCCTCCTACGAGCAGTACTTC	CASSQHAGLASSYEQYF
NA	TRBJ2-2	TRBD1	TRBV7-2	TGTGCCAGCAGTTCCAGACAGGGCGGAACCGGGGAGCTGTTTTTT	CASSSRQGGTGELFF
NA	TRBJ2-7	TRBD2	TRBV18	TGTGCCAGCTCACCGCGGCGGGAGAAGTTCGAGCAGTACTTC	CASSPRREKFEQYF
NA	TRBJ2-4	TRBD2	TRBV5-5	TGTGCCAGCAGCGGCCGGACTAGCGGAAGACTAGCCAAAAACATTCAGTACTTC	CASSGRTSGRLAKNIQYF
NA	TRBJ2-7	TRBD2	TRBV19	TGTGCCAGTAGTATTAGCGGGCAGGTGTGCTCCTACGAGCAGTACTTC	CASSISGQVCSYEQYF
NA	TRBJ2-3	TRBD2	TRBV7-9	TGTGCCAGCAGTCCAGAGCGGGAGAAAACAGATACGCAGTATTTT	CASSPEREKTDTQYF
NA	TRBJ2-7	NA	TRBV21-1	TGTGCCAGCATATTCCGCTACGAGCAGTACTTC	CASIFRYEQYF
NA	TRBJ2-3	TRBD1	TRBV5-6	TGTGCCAGCAGCTTGGTAAAGGGGGCGTGGGCAGATACGCAGTATTTT	CASSLVKGAWADTQYF
once	TRBJ2-3	TRBD2	TRBV4-1	TGCGCCAGCAGCACCCCCACCTCTAGCGGGAGGGTCACAGATACGCAGTATTTT	CASSTPTSSGRVTDTQYF
NA	TRBJ2-7	TRBD2	TRBV11-3	TGTGCCAGCAGCTTAATCTCATGGGAGCGGGGATCCTACGAGCAGTACTTC	CASSLISWERGSYEQYF
once	TRBJ2-5	TRBD2	TRBV4-3	TGCGCCAGCAGCCAAGGCCACGGGAGGGGAGAGACCCAGTACTTC	CASSQGHGRGETQYF
NA	TRBJ2-7	NA	TRBV27	TGTGCCAGCAGTTCTGAGCAGGGGTGGGACGAGCAGTACTTC	CASSSEQGWDEQYF
NA	TRBJ2-3	NA	TRBV7-6	TGTGCCAGCAGCTCTACCAAGTGGAGCACAGATACGCAGTATTTT	CASSSTKWSTDTQYF
once	TRBJ2-7	NA	TRBV7-9	TGTGCCAGCAGCCCCCGCAGGGGCGAGCAGTACTTC	CASSPRRGEQYF
NA	TRBJ1-3	NA	TRBV10-3	TGTGCCATCAGTACTAGAAACACCATATATTTT	CAISTRNTIYF
NA	TRBJ2-5	TRBD1	TRBV28	TGTGCCAGCAGCCTACAGGGGGCCGCGCAAGAGACCCAGTACTTC	CASSLQGAAQETQYF
NA	TRBJ2-5	TRBD2	TRBV27	TGTGCCAGCAGTTTGAGGGAGGGCCGAGAGACCCAGTACTTC	CASSLREGRETQYF
NA	TRBJ2-7	TRBD2	TRBV6-5	TGTGCCATCCACATAGCGGGTCCCTACGAGCAGTACTTC	CAIHIAGPYEQYF
NA	TRBJ1-2	NA	TRBV6-1	TGTGCCAGCCTATTGGAGCTAAACTATGGCTACACCTTC	CASLLELNYGYTF
once	TRBJ2-2	NA	TRBV15	TGTGCCACCAGCAGAGAGGGCTCGAACACCGGGGAGCTGTTTTTT	CATSREGSNTGELFF
NA	TRBJ2-7	TRBD1	TRBV7-9	TGTGCCAGCAGCTGGACAGGGGACGGCTCCTACGAGCAGTACTTC	CASSWTGDGSYEQYF
NA	TRBJ2-7	NA	TRBV7-9	TGTGCCAGCAGCTCCGGACTGGGCGCCTACGAGCAGTACTTC	CASSSGLGAYEQYF
NA	TRBJ2-6	NA	TRBV6-6	TGTGCCACCGGGGGGCCCTCTGGGGCCAACGTCCTGACTTTC	CATGGPSGANVLTF
once	TRBJ2-7	NA	TRBV7-2	TGTGCCAGCAGCTTGAGTAGCGAACACTACGAGCAGTACTTC	CASSLSSEHYEQYF
NA	TRBJ2-1	TRBD1	TRBV27	TGTGCCAGCAGTGTAGGGGGCGGCTCCAATGAGCAGTTCTTC	CASSVGGGSNEQFF
NA	TRBJ2-2	TRBD2	TRBV5-1	TGCGCCCGCAGCCGGACTAGCGGGAACACCGGGGAGCTGTTTTTT	CARSRTSGNTGELFF
NA	TRBJ2-7	TRBD1	TRBV28	TGTGCCAGCAGTTTAGTCTTTCCGGCTGCGGGACAGGGAGCCTACGAGCAGTACTTC	CASSLVFPAAGQGAYEQYF
NA	TRBJ1-2	TRBD1	TRBV7-6	TGTGCCAGCAGTTCGGACAGGGATGGCTACACCTTC	CASSSDRDGYTF
NA	TRBJ2-7	NA	TRBV2	TGTGCCAGCAGTGGGAGCAAGGCTGGCTACGAGCAGTACTTC	CASSGSKAGYEQYF